Below are 4 T cell receptor beta chains sequenced from a single sample in a study of T cells after yellow fever vaccination. TCRdb re-derived calls from the 5' RACE reads in MiXCR, one entry per CDR3 protein. The sample has 400,000 to 650,000 distinct CDR3 sequences; just over 20% are singletons. The sequencing used PBMCs, collected roughly 20 days after the first yellow fever vaccination. The receptors come from a man between 18 and 29 years old who received the YFV17D yellow fever vaccine.

The table lists this clonotype with a few counts. The chain links TRBV11-3 to TRBJ1-2; D not certain. The CDR3 has 11 residues. The V gene lost 5 bases and the J gene lost 6 bases, with 7 bases spanning the gap. Looked up from germline, CDR1 is SGHNT and CDR2 is YENEEA. CDR3 DNA sequence: TGTGCCAGCAGCACAGAGGATGGCTACACCTTC. As protein: CASSTEDGYTF. The whole variable domain, filled in from reference TRBV11-3 and TRBJ1-2, reads EAGVVQSPRYKIIEKKQPVAFWCNPISGHNTLYWYLQNLGQGPELLIRYENEEAVDDSQLPKDRFSAERLKGVDSTLKIQPAELGDSAVYLCASSTEDGYTFGSGTRLTVV.

The chain has TRBV7-9 and TRBJ2-7; D remains unclear. From germline, CDR1 is SEHNR and CDR2 FQNEAQ (reference sequence). This CDR3 comprises 15 residues. V lost 5 bases, J lost 5 bases, and 19 bases lay in between. As DNA, the CDR3 is TGTGCCAGCAGCGAAGCCAGCTACTCAGTCGACGAGCAGTACTTC. Translated: CASSEASYSVDEQYF. Full variable domain (outside the CDR3, taken from reference TRBV7-9 and TRBJ2-7): DTGVSQNPRHKITKRGQNVTFRCDPISEHNRLYWYRQTLGQGPEFLTYFQNEAQLEKSRLLSDRFSAERPKGSFSTLEIQRTEQGDSAMYLCASSEASYSVDEQYFGPGTRLTVT.

The chain recombines TRBV7-9 with TRBJ2-7, with D perhaps TRBD1 (5 bases). CDR3 length: 16 residues. The germline gives CDR1 SEHNR, CDR2 FQNEAQ (reference sequence). Between the trimmed V and J ends, which lost 2 bases and 5 bases, there was a span of 19 bases. DNA for the CDR3: TGTGCCAGCAGCTTAACATCGCAGGGAATATTCGACGAGCAGTACGTC. Its protein product is CASSLTSQGIFDEQYV.

This rearrangement joins TRBV7-9 to TRBJ2-7; the D gene is possibly TRBD1 (5 bases). This CDR3 is 13 amino acids long. The germline CDR1 and CDR2 sequences are SEHNR and FQNEAQ (reference sequence). Trimming took off 4 bases at V and 0 bases at J, with 7 bases between the two ends. CDR3 in amino acids: CASSSTVSYEQYF. The CDR3 coding sequence is TGTGCCAGCAGCTCGACAGTCTCCTACGAGCAGTACTTC.